A single sample is the source of the 6 T cell receptor beta chains below, sequenced in a study of blood T cell repertoires in COVID-19 (dated by TCRdb to 2018 to 2021). The library was produced with the immunoSEQ multiplex PCR assay. TCRdb took over this immuneACCESS table, retaining in-frame rearrangements with V and J assigned. Such tables are incomplete; in checked studies, under half of the missing clones stem from an unresolved V gene, and the remainder is unexplained. The sample data list 540,000 or so clones, and roughly nine tenths of these were observed just once. The leading ten clones occupy around 8% of the sample. The sequenced material came from peripheral blood. Source of these receptors: a woman aged 45-65 years with COVID-19, enrolled during active disease.

V and J are TRBV9 and TRBJ2-1, with 7 bases fitting TRBD1. The V and J ends lost 0 bases and 9 bases, in that order; junction bases with no gene match: 3. This CDR3 comprises 13 residues. Germline CDR1 and CDR2: SGDLS and YYNGEE. CDR3 bases: TGTGCCAGCAGCGTAGCTTCAGGGGGTGAGCAGTTCTTC. Protein sequence: CASSVASGGEQFF.

The chain couples TRBV12-3 or TRBV12-4 to TRBJ2-7; D remains unclear. The CDR3 totals 13 residues. V was trimmed by 2 bases and J by 4 bases, leaving 9 bases between them. CDR3 in amino acids: CASSLPRVYEQYF. CDR3 sequence (DNA): TGTGCCAGCAGTTTACCCCGGGTTTACGAGCAGTACTTC.

This clone came up once. The chain combines TRBV7-9 with TRBJ1-2; a weak D match, TRBD1 (5 bases). Between the trimmed V and J ends, which lost 5 bases and 6 bases, there was a span of 19 bases. Germline V gives CDR1 SEHNR, CDR2 FQNEAQ (reference sequence). This CDR3 region has 15 residues. The DNA of the CDR3 is TGTGCCAGCAGCCCCACGGGGGGTACCGGGGATGGCTACACCTTC. It translates to CASSPTGGTGDGYTF.

The chain carries TRBV6-5 and TRBJ1-1; 8 bases line up with TRBD1. The CDR3 covers 13 residues. The junction had 1 base not matched to a gene; V was cut back by 5 bases and J by 2 bases. Germline V gene data show CDR1 as MNHEY and CDR2 as SVGAGI. The CDR3 nucleotides are TGTGCCAGCAGTCCAGGGGGCAACACTGAAGCTTTCTTT. This encodes CASSPGGNTEAFF.

This clone was counted a few times. The chain uses TRBV6-5 and TRBJ2-4; D gene uncertain. CDR1 is MNHEY, CDR2 SVGAGI, per germline. The CDR3 loop spans 16 amino acids. V was trimmed by 6 bases and J by 6 bases, leaving 21 bases between them. The CDR3 nucleotides are TGTGCCAGCAGCTACACACCCCCCGGGTCCGGAAACATTCAGTACTTC. Translated, it gives CASSYTPPGSGNIQYF.

This sequence joins TRBV6-1 and TRBJ1-2, with D perhaps TRBD1 (6 bases). The V end lost 3 bases, the J end lost 7 bases, and 21 bases lay between the germline ends. The CDR3 totals 16 residues. Germline loops: CDR1 MNHNS, CDR2 SASEGT. CDR3 sequence (DNA): TGTGCCAGCAGTGATCCAGGCAGGACAGTTCTTGTTGGCTACACCTTC. It yields the protein CASSDPGRTVLVGYTF.